Listed below are T cell receptor beta chains from one sample, sequenced in a study of cytomegalovirus exposure and HLA in healthy donors. The repertoire was sequenced with immunoSEQ multiplex PCR; TCRdb's copy has only in-frame clones and lacks some. In the table there are some 180,000 clones, 75% of which are singletons. The specimen was PBMCs. These receptors were taken from a male donor in good health and CMV-seronegative. CDR3s include the opening cysteine and the closing phenylalanine or tryptophan. Fields, in order: V gene, J gene, CDR3 protein.

V: TRBV2
J: TRBJ1-2
CDR3: CASSEPGGPGYGYTF

V: TRBV15
J: TRBJ2-7
CDR3: CATSRAGTGAYEQYF

V: TRBV18
J: TRBJ2-7
CDR3: CASSTGNGYEQYF

V: TRBV11-2
J: TRBJ2-7
CDR3: CASSLAGVQREQYF

V: TRBV4-3
J: TRBJ1-2
CDR3: CASSQDAGGYGYTF

V: TRBV15
J: TRBJ1-2
CDR3: CATSSNPQGVNGYTF

V: TRBV30
J: TRBJ1-2
CDR3: CAWSIENYGYTF

V: TRBV7-3
J: TRBJ2-7
CDR3: CASSPFASGIEEQYF

V: TRBV4-2
J: TRBJ1-5
CDR3: CASSQDPRSGNQPQHF

V: TRBV7-3
J: TRBJ2-5
CDR3: CASSLGGRAGGETQYF

V: TRBV5-4
J: TRBJ2-1
CDR3: CASSLLSSGGQEQFF

V: TRBV11-3
J: TRBJ2-7
CDR3: CASSLTGVSSEQYF

V: TRBV18
J: TRBJ2-1
CDR3: CASSPPGLAGGNEQFF

V: TRBV7-6
J: TRBJ2-3
CDR3: CASSFFPPRGGPTDTQYF

V: TRBV28
J: TRBJ2-1
CDR3: CASSDTSGKSYNEQFF

V: TRBV12-5
J: TRBJ2-2
CDR3: CASGFGTGDAGELFF

V: TRBV28
J: TRBJ1-5
CDR3: CASSLMTGANQPQHF

V: TRBV5-4
J: TRBJ1-2
CDR3: CASSLPKPTGGSGYTF

V: TRBV7-3
J: TRBJ2-3
CDR3: CASSLRSSGSSDTQYF

V: TRBV14
J: TRBJ1-2
CDR3: CASSQWSADYSTF

V: TRBV5-1
J: TRBJ2-3
CDR3: CASSAERGGQADTQYF

V: TRBV10-3
J: TRBJ2-3
CDR3: CAISGGEREPELSTDTQYF

V: TRBV10-3
J: TRBJ2-5
CDR3: CAIRGDYRGETQYF

V: TRBV19
J: TRBJ2-3
CDR3: CASSIAQGDTQYF

V: TRBV18
J: TRBJ1-5
CDR3: CASSPAASGQPQHF

V: TRBV30
J: TRBJ2-1
CDR3: CAWSRAGFDNEQFF